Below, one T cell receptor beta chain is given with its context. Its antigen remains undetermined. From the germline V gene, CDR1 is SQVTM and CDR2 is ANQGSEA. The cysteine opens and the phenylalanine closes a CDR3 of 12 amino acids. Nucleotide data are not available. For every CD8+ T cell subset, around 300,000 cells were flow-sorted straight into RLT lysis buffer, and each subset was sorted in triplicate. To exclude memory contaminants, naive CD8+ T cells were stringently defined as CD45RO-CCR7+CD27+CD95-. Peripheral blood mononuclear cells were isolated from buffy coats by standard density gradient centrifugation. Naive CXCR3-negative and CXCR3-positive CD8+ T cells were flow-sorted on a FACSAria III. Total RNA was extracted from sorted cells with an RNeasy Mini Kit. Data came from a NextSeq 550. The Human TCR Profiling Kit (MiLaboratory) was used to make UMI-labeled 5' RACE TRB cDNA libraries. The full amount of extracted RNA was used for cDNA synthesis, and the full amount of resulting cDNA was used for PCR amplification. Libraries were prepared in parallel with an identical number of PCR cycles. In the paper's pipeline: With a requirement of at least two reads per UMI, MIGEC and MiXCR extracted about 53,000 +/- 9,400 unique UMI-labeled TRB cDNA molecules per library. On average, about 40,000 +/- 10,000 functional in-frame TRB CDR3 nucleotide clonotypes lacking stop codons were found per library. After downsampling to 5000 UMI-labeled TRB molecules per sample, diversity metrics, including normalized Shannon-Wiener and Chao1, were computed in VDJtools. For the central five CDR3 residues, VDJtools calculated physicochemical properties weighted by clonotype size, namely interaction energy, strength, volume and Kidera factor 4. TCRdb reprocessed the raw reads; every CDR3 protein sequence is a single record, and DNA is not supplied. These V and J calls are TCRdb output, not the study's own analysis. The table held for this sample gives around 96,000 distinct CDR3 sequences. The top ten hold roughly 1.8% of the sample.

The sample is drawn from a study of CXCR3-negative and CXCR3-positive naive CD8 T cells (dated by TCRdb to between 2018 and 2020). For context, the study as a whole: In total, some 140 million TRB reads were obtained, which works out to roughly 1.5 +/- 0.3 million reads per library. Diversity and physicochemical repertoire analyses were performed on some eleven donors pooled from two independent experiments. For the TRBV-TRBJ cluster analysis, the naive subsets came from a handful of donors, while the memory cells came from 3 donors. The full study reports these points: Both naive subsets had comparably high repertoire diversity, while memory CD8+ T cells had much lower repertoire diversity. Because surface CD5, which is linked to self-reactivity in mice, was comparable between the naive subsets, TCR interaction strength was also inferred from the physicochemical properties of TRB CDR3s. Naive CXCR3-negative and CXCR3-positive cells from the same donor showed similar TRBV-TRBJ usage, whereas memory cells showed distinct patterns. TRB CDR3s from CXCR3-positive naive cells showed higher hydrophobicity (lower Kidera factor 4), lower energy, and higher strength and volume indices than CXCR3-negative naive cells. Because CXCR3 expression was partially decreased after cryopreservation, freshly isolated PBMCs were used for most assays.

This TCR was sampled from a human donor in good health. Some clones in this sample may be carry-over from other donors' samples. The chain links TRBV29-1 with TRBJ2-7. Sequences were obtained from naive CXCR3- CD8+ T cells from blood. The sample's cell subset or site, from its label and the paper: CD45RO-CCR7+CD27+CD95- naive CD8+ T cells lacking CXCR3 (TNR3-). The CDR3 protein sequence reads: CSVEFATYEQYF.